The 29 T cell receptor beta chains below all came from one sample that was sequenced in a study of STAT5B mutations in CD4+ large granular lymphocyte leukemia. Sequencing was performed with immunoSEQ multiplex PCR; in TCRdb, only in-frame clones are kept and a portion is missing. In the table there are 31,000 or so clones, around 85% of which are singletons. The sequencing sample was made of CD4+ T cells from blood buffy coats. These receptors came from a human donor in good health.

The chain is built from TRBV5-8 and TRBJ2-7; the D gene is possibly TRBD2 (6 bases). This CDR3 has 15 amino acids. The germline V gene has CDR1 SGHTS and CDR2 YDEGEE. The germline V and J ends were trimmed by 2 bases and 4 bases, with 16 bases remaining between them. The CDR3 nucleotides read TGTGCCAGCAGCTTACCTCCGGGGGTGCAATACGAGCAGTACTTC. Its translation is CASSLPPGVQYEQYF.

The genes are TRBV6-1 and TRBJ1-4, with D possibly matching TRBD1 (6 bases). The CDR3 is 13 residues long. Germline V CDR1 and CDR2: MNHNS, SASEGT. Trimming cost V 6 bases and J 12 bases, with 17 bases left between them. CDR3 bases: TGTGCCAGCAGACTCCCCGGGGGCGGGGAACTGTTTTTT. Encoded protein: CASRLPGGGELFF.

V gene TRBV9 combines with J gene TRBJ2-7; D call uncertain. V was pared by 0 bases and J by 7 bases, with 11 bases between. The CDR3 contains 13 residues. CDR1 SGDLS and CDR2 YYNGEE come from the germline V gene. The CDR3: CASSVEGYGEQYF. Written as DNA, the CDR3 is TGTGCCAGCAGCGTAGAAGGGTACGGTGAGCAGTACTTC.

This chain joins TRBV9 and TRBJ2-7; 8 nucleotides match TRBD1. Germline CDR1 SGDLS, CDR2 YYNGEE. This CDR3 is built from 14 residues. The J segment lost 7 bases and the V segment lost 2 bases, leaving 8 bases of the junction unmatched. CDR3: CASSVGTGVGEQYF. Written as DNA, the CDR3 is TGTGCCAGCAGCGTGGGGACAGGAGTGGGGGAGCAGTACTTC.

This clone showed up just a few times. The DNA for the CDR3 is TGTGCCAGCAGCTTATCGGACTCGTCCTACGAGCAGTACTTC. Translation gives CASSLSDSSYEQYF. The chain couples TRBV5-4 to TRBJ2-7; D is possibly TRBD2 (5 bases). The CDR3 consists of 14 residues. Trimming removed 2 bases from V and 1 base from J, with 10 bases in between. CDR1 is SGHNT and CDR2 is YYREEE in the germline V gene (reference sequence).

This rearrangement joins TRBV9 to TRBJ1-1, with D possibly matching TRBD1 (6 bases). Trimming stripped 4 bases from V and 6 bases from J, with 19 bases between. Looked up from germline, CDR1 is SGDLS and CDR2 is YYNGEE. The CDR3 has 15 residues. The CDR3: CASSLTGLGGAEAFF. The CDR3 DNA follows: TGTGCCAGCAGCCTCACAGGGCTGGGAGGAGCTGAAGCTTTCTTT.

The chain carries TRBV2 and TRBJ2-1, with a tentative D call TRBD1 (6 bases). This CDR3 spans 13 amino acids. V dropped 7 bases and J dropped 4 bases, with 11 bases sitting between them. Per germline, CDR1 SNHLY and CDR2 FYNNEI. CDR3 sequence: CASKGVGYNEQFF. CDR3 DNA sequence: TGTGCCAGCAAGGGGGTGGGGTACAATGAGCAGTTCTTC.

The chain is built from TRBV15 and TRBJ1-2; 8 nucleotides align to TRBD1. Trimming cost V 1 base and J 5 bases; bases outside gene matches: 15. Germline V gene data show CDR1 as LNHNV and CDR2 as YYDKDF (reference sequence). The CDR3 is 18 residues long. This chain's CDR3 is CATSRALGRGQVTYGYTF. The CDR3 bases are TGTGCCACCAGCAGAGCTTTAGGTCGGGGACAGGTGACGTATGGCTACACCTTC. The full variable domain, its missing parts supplied by reference TRBV15 and TRBJ1-2, is DAMVIQNPRYQVTQFGKPVTLSCSQTLNHNVMYWYQQKSSQAPKLLFHYYDKDFNNEADTPDNFQSRRPNTSFCFLDIRSPGLGDTAMYLCATSRALGRGQVTYGYTFGSGTRLTVV.

CDR3: CASSTPTRGGYTF. The CDR3 nucleotides are TGTGCCAGCAGTACCCCGACCAGGGGCGGCTACACCTTC. This sequence joins TRBV28 and TRBJ1-2; perhaps TRBD1 as D (6 bases). Germline CDR1 and CDR2: MDHEN and SYDVKM. The CDR3 totals 13 residues. V was shortened by 5 bases and J by 8 bases, with 15 bases between the two germline ends.

This clone was observed a handful of times. The chain couples TRBV7-9 to TRBJ1-1, with 8 bases aligning to TRBD1. V was clipped by 5 bases and J by 2 bases; unmatched bases: 10. The CDR3 spans 16 residues. CDR1 and CDR2 from the germline V gene are SEHNR and FQNEAQ (reference sequence). The CDR3 spells CASSLTLGTGNTEAFF. For the CDR3, the DNA is TGTGCCAGCAGCCTCACCCTCGGGACAGGAAACACTGAAGCTTTCTTT.

The chain is built from TRBV5-1 and TRBJ1-1; D gene ambiguous. Germline V gene data show CDR1 as SGHRS and CDR2 as YFSETQ. The CDR3 contains 14 residues. V lost 0 bases to trimming and J lost 0 bases, with 6 bases between them. The CDR3, as DNA: TGCGCCAGCAGCTTGGTGACTGTGAACACTGAAGCTTTCTTT. The encoded protein is CASSLVTVNTEAFF.

This clone has more than one count but fewer than ten. This chain joins TRBV6-1 and TRBJ2-7, with D possibly matching TRBD1 (6 bases). V lost 1 base and J lost 3, with 13 bases in between. Germline CDR1 reads MNHNS; CDR2 reads SASEGT. The CDR3 is made up of 15 amino acids. The CDR3 DNA reads as TGTGCCAGCAGTGAAGGTCAGGGGTGGGACTACGAGCAGTACTTC. The encoded protein is CASSEGQGWDYEQYF.

This chain uses TRBV7-5 with TRBJ1-5; the table gives TRBD1 as D, unverified against the DNA. TRBV7-5 is given as a pseudogene. There are 12 residues in the CDR3. CDR3 bases: TGTGTCAGAAGCGGGGCCAATCAGCCCCAGCATTTT. Amino acid sequence: CVRSGANQPQHF.

The V call is TRBV9, the J call TRBJ2-1; 8 bases line up with TRBD2. The CDR3 extends over 15 amino acids. After removal of 4 bases from V and 3 bases from J, the junction contained 6 bases not matched to a gene. Germline CDR1 and CDR2: SGDLS and YYNGEE. The CDR3 region has the DNA TGTGCCAGCAGCTCTCGGACTAGCAGCTACAATGAGCAGTTCTTC. As protein: CASSSRTSSYNEQFF.

The chain employs TRBV19 and TRBJ1-2; possible D gene TRBD1, 6 bases. Germline V gene sequence: CDR1 LNHDA, CDR2 SQIVND (reference sequence). Trimming stripped 2 bases from V and 7 bases from J, with 14 bases between. The CDR3 sequence is 14 residues long. This CDR3 is CASSITGNIGGYTF. CDR3 DNA: TGTGCCAGTAGTATAACAGGGAATATCGGTGGCTACACCTTC.

This clone was detected once. The chain links TRBV28 to TRBJ2-7; 8 positions match TRBD2. The trim removed 6 bases at V and 2 bases at J, leaving 6 bases unmatched. The CDR3 runs to 14 residues. Per germline, CDR1 MDHEN and CDR2 SYDVKM. The CDR3 sequence is CASSPWRGAYEQYF. CDR3 DNA sequence: TGTGCCAGCAGCCCTTGGCGGGGGGCCTACGAGCAGTACTTC. Full variable domain (remainder filled in from reference TRBV28 and TRBJ2-7): DVKVTQSSRYLVKRTGEKVFLECVQDMDHENMFWYRQDPGLGLRLIYFSYDVKMKEKGDIPEGYSVSREKKERFSLILESASTNQTSMYLCASSPWRGAYEQYFGPGTRLTVT.

The gene calls are TRBV7-6 and TRBJ2-5; TRBD1 or TRBD2 may be the D gene (6 bases each). Germline values: CDR1 SGHVS, CDR2 FNYEAQ. Trimming took off 7 bases at V and 5 bases at J, with 20 bases between the two ends. This CDR3 is built from 15 residues. The CDR3 here is CASTQGGGGGETQYF. The CDR3 DNA reads as TGTGCCAGCACCCAAGGTGGCGGAGGGGGGGAGACCCAGTACTTC.

The CDR3 bases are TGCGCCAGCAGGTTTAACCTAGAGACCCAGTACTTC. Its protein is CASRFNLETQYF. V gene TRBV5-1 combines with J gene TRBJ2-5; D is unclear. Between the trimmed V and J ends, which lost 5 bases and 4 bases, there was a span of 9 bases. Germline CDR1 reads SGHRS; CDR2 reads YFSETQ. This CDR3 region has 12 residues.

The rearrangement links TRBV6-1 to TRBJ2-2; D remains unclear. Germline values: CDR1 MNHNS, CDR2 SASEGT. Trimming stripped 4 bases from V and 2 bases from J, with 11 bases between. The CDR3 spans 15 residues. For the CDR3, the DNA is TGTGCCAGCAGTGTGGGCGAAATAAACACCGGGGAGCTGTTTTTT. As protein: CASSVGEINTGELFF.

The chain recombines TRBV29-1 with TRBJ2-5; possible D gene TRBD2, 6 bases. The V gene's germline CDR1 is SQVTM and CDR2 ANQGSEA. This CDR3 contains 14 residues. V gave up 7 bases and J gave up 1 base, with 16 bases separating them. DNA of the CDR3: TGCAGCGCCCTAGCGATAGCGGCCCAAGAGACCCAGTACTTC. Translated: CSALAIAAQETQYF.

V usage is TRBV5-6 and J usage is TRBJ2-7; 11 positions match TRBD2. The V and J ends lost 0 bases and 7 bases, in that order; junction bases with no gene match: 6. Germline V gene lookup returns CDR1 SGHDT and CDR2 YYEEEE. The CDR3 has 15 amino acids. The CDR3 region is CASSLVLAGGGEQYF. In DNA form, the CDR3 reads TGTGCCAGCAGCTTGGTCCTAGCGGGAGGAGGTGAGCAGTACTTC. Full variable domain (rest looked up from reference TRBV5-6 and TRBJ2-7): DAGVTQSPTHLIKTRGQQVTLRCSPKSGHDTVSWYQQALGQGPQFIFQYYEEEERQRGNFPDRFSGHQFPNYSSELNVNALLLGDSALYLCASSLVLAGGGEQYFGPGTRLTVT.

The chain employs TRBV25-1 and TRBJ2-5; D gene unclear. The V end was cut by 2 bases, the J end by 2 bases, with 9 bases between. The CDR3 length is 14 residues. Germline CDR1 is MGHDK and CDR2 is SYGVNS. The DNA for the CDR3 is TGTGCCAGCAGTGAAGGCCAGTTTCAAGAGACCCAGTACTTC. It codes for CASSEGQFQETQYF.

The J gene is TRBJ2-7, the V gene TRBV6-6; perhaps TRBD1 as D (5 bases). V lost 7 bases, J lost 2 bases, and 12 bases lay in between. Germline assignment: CDR1 MNHNY and CDR2 SVGAGI (reference sequence). The CDR3 sequence is 13 residues long. In DNA, the CDR3 is TGTGCCAGCACCCAAACAGGAGCCTACGAGCAGTACTTC. Encoded protein: CASTQTGAYEQYF.

This clone appeared a few times. The chain recombines TRBV14 with TRBJ1-6; D call uncertain. Germline assignment: CDR1 SGHDN and CDR2 FVKESK. Trimming cost V 2 bases and J 11 bases, with 10 bases left between them. The CDR3 length is 13 residues. The CDR3 loop reads CASSQTTQAPLHF. DNA of the CDR3: TGTGCCAGCAGCCAAACGACTCAGGCACCCCTCCACTTT.

This rearrangement joins TRBV4-2 to TRBJ2-5; 8 nucleotides agree with TRBD1. The CDR3 sequence is 16 residues long. In germline, CDR1 is LGHNA, CDR2 YNFKEQ. The V gene end was trimmed by 1 base and the J gene end by 5 bases; junction bases not matched to a gene: 9. The CDR3 sequence: CASSQVGRTGMETQYF. DNA of the CDR3: TGTGCCAGCAGCCAAGTTGGCCGGACAGGGATGGAGACCCAGTACTTC.

CDR3 loop: CSVGITRGTGELFF. DNA of the CDR3: TGCAGCGTTGGGATCACCCGGGGTACCGGGGAGCTGTTTTTT. The V and J genes are TRBV29-1 and TRBJ2-2; possibly TRBD2 for D (5 bases). In germline, CDR1 is SQVTM, CDR2 ANQGSEA. The CDR3 spans 14 residues. V lost 4 bases and J 5 bases, leaving 14 bases between the germline ends.

V usage is TRBV5-6 and J usage is TRBJ2-2; D is unresolved. V dropped 4 bases and J dropped 4 bases, with 5 bases sitting between them. Per germline, CDR1 SGHDT and CDR2 YYEEEE. This CDR3 comprises 12 residues. The CDR3 reads CASSPITGELFF. The CDR3 coding sequence is TGTGCCAGCAGCCCGATCACCGGGGAGCTGTTTTTT.

The chain employs TRBV7-2 and TRBJ2-3; D not resolved. The germline V gene has CDR1 SGHTA and CDR2 FQGNSA. The V gene lost 1 base and the J gene lost 1 base, with 6 bases spanning the gap. The CDR3 is made up of 14 amino acids. Here the CDR3 DNA reads TGTGCCAGCAGCTTAGGGGTGGGCACAGATACGCAGTATTTT. It yields the protein CASSLGVGTDTQYF.

The chain links TRBV7-3 to TRBJ1-1; no firm D call. The CDR3 has 14 residues. Germline values: CDR1 SGHTA, CDR2 FQGTGA. Trimming left V 5 bases short and J 3 bases short, with 13 bases between. CDR3: CASSLRPADTEAFF. The DNA for the CDR3 is TGTGCCAGCAGCCTAAGACCCGCTGACACTGAAGCTTTCTTT.